These T cell receptor beta chains were read from a single sample in a study of beta chain features in type 1 diabetes. Profiling relied on immunoSEQ multiplex PCR, and the TCRdb table lists in-frame clones only, not all of them. The data contain fewer than 400,000 clones, approximately 9.9% of them singletons. Sequenced material: central memory CD4+ T cells from blood. Every receptor here comes from a man in his thirties or forties with type 1 diabetes. The CDR3 runs from the conserved cysteine through the conserved F or W. A D gene is named only where the DNA matches it firmly. Expanded clones are given a class, and other clones once, few, many or no size at all.

len,abundance,v_gene,d_gene,j_gene,CDR3aa,CDR3nt
14,many,TRBV7-2,NA,TRBJ2-1,CASSPGRVGNEQFF,TGTGCCAGCAGCCCAGGTCGGGTAGGCAATGAGCAGTTCTTC
15,few,TRBV6-1,NA,TRBJ2-7,CASSEWPAQTYEQYF,TGTGCCAGCAGTGAATGGCCGGCTCAAACCTACGAGCAGTACTTC
17,NA,TRBV4-3,TRBD1,TRBJ2-3,CASSHRRDRLGEDTQYF,TGCGCCAGCAGCCATAGAAGGGACAGGCTAGGGGAAGATACGCAGTATTTT
14,few,TRBV28,NA,TRBJ1-6,CASSPGTDNSPLHF,TGTGCCAGCAGTCCGGGGACGGACAATTCACCCCTCCACTTT
12,NA,TRBV11-2,NA,TRBJ2-3,CASSLIWDTQYF,TGTGCCAGCAGCTTAATATGGGATACGCAGTATTTT
14,few,TRBV19,TRBD1,TRBJ2-3,CASSDRGRTDTQYF,TGTGCCAGTAGTGACAGGGGGCGCACAGATACGCAGTATTTT
14,few,TRBV6-5,TRBD2,TRBJ2-3,CASSPTSRLDTQYF,TGTGCCAGCAGTCCGACTAGCAGGTTAGATACGCAGTATTTT
13,NA,TRBV7-2,NA,TRBJ2-2,CASSESRHGELFF,TGTGCCAGCAGCGAGTCGCGGCACGGGGAGCTGTTTTTT
19,many,TRBV7-9,NA,TRBJ2-1,CASSPRTQSAARPYNEQFF,TGTGCCAGCAGCCCAAGGACGCAATCCGCCGCCCGACCCTACAATGAGCAGTTCTTC
14,NA,TRBV6-5,TRBD1,TRBJ2-7,CASNPTGGTYEQYF,TGTGCCAGCAACCCTACAGGGGGGACCTACGAGCAGTACTTC
12,few,TRBV5-4,NA,TRBJ2-1,CASRPDGNEQFF,TGTGCCAGCAGACCTGACGGCAATGAGCAGTTCTTC
13,few,TRBV6-5,TRBD1,TRBJ2-5,CASRTGTQETQYF,TGTGCCAGCAGGACAGGGACCCAAGAGACCCAGTACTTC
14,few,TRBV18,TRBD1,TRBJ1-2,CASSPTGTGNGYTF,TGTGCCAGCTCACCAACCGGGACAGGGAATGGCTACACCTTC
15,few,TRBV7-2,NA,TRBJ2-4,CASRPGTSGKNIQYF,TGTGCCAGCAGGCCAGGGACCTCAGGGAAAAACATTCAGTACTTC
12,NA,TRBV30,TRBD1,TRBJ1-2,CAGDRGKGGYTF,TGTGCCGGGGACAGGGGGAAGGGTGGCTACACCTTC
12,few,TRBV30,NA,TRBJ1-2,CAWSVSRDGYTF,TGTGCCTGGAGTGTGAGCAGGGACGGCTACACCTTC
15,few,TRBV7-9,NA,TRBJ2-3,CASTPWDTDTDTQYF,TGTGCCAGCACCCCTTGGGACACTGACACAGATACGCAGTATTTT
14,NA,TRBV19,NA,TRBJ2-7,CASSLRGRSYEQYF,TGTGCCAGTAGTCTGCGGGGGCGATCCTACGAGCAGTACTTC
16,few,TRBV25-1,NA,TRBJ2-7,CASSDSGAVSSYEQYF,TGTGCCAGCAGTGACAGCGGAGCGGTAAGCTCCTACGAGCAGTACTTC
14,few,TRBV2,NA,TRBJ1-5,CASSEPQGGQPQHF,TGTGCCAGCAGTGAGCCGCAGGGAGGTCAGCCCCAGCATTTT
12,NA,TRBV6-1,NA,TRBJ1-1,CASIDSHTEAFF,TGTGCCAGCATTGACAGCCACACTGAAGCTTTCTTT
13,NA,TRBV11-2,NA,TRBJ1-5,CASSLVSDQPQHF,TGTGCCAGCAGCTTAGTCAGCGATCAGCCCCAGCATTTT
16,few,TRBV29-1,NA,TRBJ2-1,CSVEPTTESSYNEQFF,TGCAGCGTTGAACCGACGACAGAGAGCTCCTACAATGAGCAGTTCTTC
18,NA,TRBV11-2,NA,TRBJ2-4,CASSLQPYIQKAKNIQYF,TGTGCCAGCAGCTTACAGCCGTATATACAGAAAGCCAAAAACATTCAGTACTTC
13,many,TRBV4-3,NA,TRBJ1-2,CASSQEQGYGYTF,TGCGCCAGCAGCCAAGAACAGGGCTATGGCTACACCTTC
14,NA,TRBV7-2,NA,TRBJ2-3,CASSSPGAADTQYF,TGTGCCAGCAGCTCTCCGGGGGCGGCAGATACGCAGTATTTT
14,many,TRBV9,NA,TRBJ1-3,CASSLQGSGNTIYF,TGTGCCAGCAGCCTACAGGGATCTGGAAACACCATATATTTT
14,NA,TRBV5-1,NA,TRBJ1-2,CASSLMGVLNGYTF,TGCGCCAGCAGCTTGATGGGTGTTTTGAATGGCTACACCTTC
15,NA,TRBV2,NA,TRBJ1-4,CASSEEARTNEKLFF,TGTGCCAGCAGTGAAGAGGCACGGACTAATGAAAAACTGTTTTTT
17,NA,TRBV9,TRBD1,TRBJ1-2,CASSAAPTGEGAYGYTF,TGTGCCAGCAGCGCGGCCCCAACAGGGGAGGGGGCCTATGGCTACACCTTC
15,NA,TRBV5-6,TRBD1,TRBJ2-1,CASSPGTGGSNEQFF,TGTGCCAGCAGCCCAGGGACAGGGGGTTCGAATGAGCAGTTCTTC
19,NA,TRBV21-1,NA,TRBJ2-5,CASSNQAEIPGNFRETQYF,TGTGCCAGCAGCAACCAAGCCGAGATTCCGGGAAACTTCCGGGAGACCCAGTACTTC
14,few,TRBV6-6,TRBD1,TRBJ2-1,CASMDRGLYNEQFF,TGTGCCAGCATGGACAGGGGGTTATACAATGAGCAGTTCTTC
12,many,TRBV9,NA,TRBJ1-2,CASGQANYGYTF,TGTGCCAGCGGCCAGGCTAACTATGGCTACACCTTC
15,few,TRBV4-3,NA,TRBJ2-3,CASSLAPGRPDTQYF,TGCGCCAGCAGCCTCGCCCCGGGCCGACCAGATACGCAGTATTTT
15,few,TRBV19,NA,TRBJ2-1,CASSIEAQGYNEQFF,TGTGCCAGTAGTATAGAGGCCCAGGGTTACAATGAGCAGTTCTTC
15,few,TRBV7-9,TRBD1,TRBJ2-1,CASSLVGTGYNEQFF,TGTGCCAGCAGCTTAGTCGGGACAGGTTACAATGAGCAGTTCTTC
13,NA,TRBV6-5,NA,TRBJ1-3,CASSLGQGNTIYF,TGTGCCAGTAGCCTTGGACAGGGAAACACCATATATTTT
15,few,TRBV5-1,TRBD1,TRBJ2-3,CASSLQGASLDTQYF,TGCGCCAGCAGCTTACAGGGGGCTAGTCTTGATACGCAGTATTTT
13,NA,TRBV11-2,NA,TRBJ2-3,CASSQQPAVTQYF,TGTGCCAGCAGCCAACAACCGGCGGTTACGCAGTATTTT
13,few,TRBV7-9,NA,TRBJ1-2,CASSFGPLYGYTF,TGTGCCAGCAGCTTCGGCCCTCTCTATGGCTACACCTTC
14,many,TRBV5-1,TRBD1,TRBJ2-1,CASSTSTGSNEQFF,TGCGCCAGCAGCACGTCGACAGGGTCAAATGAGCAGTTCTTC
13,few,TRBV7-6,NA,TRBJ1-1,CASSPTMNTEAFF,TGTGCCAGCAGCCCAACAATGAACACTGAAGCTTTCTTT
13,NA,TRBV5-4,NA,TRBJ2-7,CASSLQGGYEQYF,TGTGCCAGCAGCTTGCAGGGGGGCTACGAGCAGTACTTC
15,few,TRBV9,TRBD2,TRBJ2-3,CASSPGTSHTDTQYF,TGTGCCAGCAGCCCCGGGACTAGCCACACAGATACGCAGTATTTT
14,few,TRBV18,NA,TRBJ2-7,CASSPQGGDYEQYF,TGTGCCAGCTCTCCCCAGGGGGGAGACTACGAGCAGTACTTC
15,NA,TRBV29-1,NA,TRBJ2-1,CSVGSDTSSYNEQFF,TGCAGCGTGGGATCGGACACCAGCTCCTACAATGAGCAGTTCTTC
14,few,TRBV18,TRBD1,TRBJ1-5,CASSPQGAGQPQHF,TGTGCCAGCTCACCTCAGGGGGCAGGGCAGCCCCAGCATTTT
12,few,TRBV18,NA,TRBJ2-5,CASSPGRETQYF,TGTGCCAGCTCACCAGGGCGGGAGACCCAGTACTTC
18,NA,TRBV7-2,TRBD2,TRBJ2-1,CASSLRTSGGRTGNEQFF,TGTGCCAGCAGCCTGAGGACTAGCGGGGGTCGAACCGGGAATGAGCAGTTCTTC
13,NA,TRBV2,TRBD1,TRBJ1-1,CASRTGLGTEAFF,TGTGCCAGCAGGACAGGGTTGGGTACTGAAGCTTTCTTT
15,NA,TRBV6-1,NA,TRBJ2-3,CASSVSRASTDTQYF,TGTGCCAGCAGTGTTTCGCGGGCTAGCACAGATACGCAGTATTTT
13,few,TRBV5-6,NA,TRBJ1-1,CASKFGRTTEAFF,TGTGCCAGCAAATTCGGACGAACCACTGAAGCTTTCTTT
14,few,TRBV19,NA,TRBJ1-2,CASSPGPANYGYTF,TGTGCCAGTAGCCCCGGGCCAGCTAACTATGGCTACACCTTC
14,NA,TRBV27,TRBD1,TRBJ2-2,CASRGQGYDGELFF,TGTGCCAGCAGGGGACAGGGTTATGACGGGGAGCTGTTTTTT
13,few,TRBV9,NA,TRBJ2-7,CASSALVSYEQYF,TGTGCCAGCAGTGCTCTAGTCTCCTACGAGCAGTACTTC